This entry lists 23 T cell receptor beta chains sequenced from one sample in a study of STAT3 mutations in large granular lymphocyte leukemia. Points from the study as a whole: In T-cell large granular lymphocyte leukemia, about half of patients showed multiple immunodominant subclonotypes.

Which antigens these TCRs recognize remains unknown. Clones were read by immunoSEQ multiplex PCR, and TCRdb kept only the in-frame ones, dropping some. The sample comprises about 7,000 clones, less than 60% of which are singletons, and about 80% rests with the top ten. The specimen was peripheral blood mononuclear cells. These TCRs come from a boy aged 5-17 years with T-cell large granular lymphocyte leukemia. Some clones in this sample may be carry-over from other donors' samples.

This chain joins TRBV4-3 and TRBJ1-6; 7 positions agree with TRBD1. This CDR3 region has 16 residues. The V segment lost 1 base and the J segment 8 bases; nucleotides outside the gene matches: 8. Germline V gene lookup returns CDR1 LGHNA and CDR2 YSLEER. The CDR3 nucleotides are TGCGCCAGCAGCCAAGGCATGACAGGGTCTCATTCACCCCTCCACTTT. It translates to CASSQGMTGSHSPLHF.

This clone was seen a handful of times. CDR3 sequence: CASSLEYEQFF. CDR3 DNA sequence: TGCGCCAGCAGCTTGGAATATGAGCAGTTCTTC. This rearrangement joins TRBV5-1 to TRBJ2-1; no definite D call. Germline V gives CDR1 SGHRS, CDR2 YFSETQ. V was trimmed by 0 bases and J by 8 bases, leaving 3 bases between them. CDR3 size: 11 residues.

The rearrangement uses TRBV14 and TRBJ2-5; perhaps TRBD2 as D (5 bases). The CDR3 sequence is 13 residues long. In germline, CDR1 is SGHDN, CDR2 FVKESK. Trimming took 2 bases from V and 5 from J, leaving 9 bases between them. CDR3 sequence reads: CASSQRTGETQYF. The CDR3 nucleotides are TGTGCCAGCAGCCAAAGGACGGGGGAGACCCAGTACTTC.

The J gene is TRBJ2-7, the V gene TRBV29-1; D gene uncertain. V lost 1 base, J lost 4 bases, and 5 bases lay in between. This CDR3 is built from 11 residues. CDR1 and CDR2 from the germline V gene are SQVTM and ANQGSEA. Written as DNA, the CDR3 is TGCAGCGTTGAAGTGGGGTACGAGCAGTACTTC. Its translation: CSVEVGYEQYF.

V usage is TRBV30 and J usage is TRBJ1-6; D ambiguous. V was trimmed by 0 bases and J by 7 bases, leaving 13 bases between them. Germline V CDR1 and CDR2: GTSNPN, SVGIG (reference sequence). The CDR3 contains 15 residues. This chain's CDR3 is CAWSVMAAGNSPLHF. The CDR3 nucleotides read TGTGCCTGGAGTGTAATGGCAGCGGGGAATTCACCCCTCCACTTT.

The rearrangement uses TRBV18 and TRBJ1-1; D call uncertain. CDR3 length: 11 amino acids. Germline loops: CDR1 KGHSH, CDR2 LQKENI. The germline V and J ends were trimmed by 3 bases and 1 base, with 0 bases remaining between them. Written as DNA, the CDR3 is TGTGCCAGCTCACCGAACACTGAAGCTTTCTTT. Residues: CASSPNTEAFF. Looking up the rest from reference TRBV18 and TRBJ1-1 gives the full variable domain: NAGVMQNPRHLVRRRGQEARLRCSPMKGHSHVYWYRQLPEEGLKFMVYLQKENIIDESGMPKERFSAEFPKEGPSILRIQQVVRGDSAAYFCASSPNTEAFFGQGTRLTVV.

V gene TRBV30 combines with J gene TRBJ2-7; D call uncertain. The V and J ends lost 2 bases and 4 bases respectively, with 6 bases between them. The CDR3 spans 11 residues. Per germline, CDR1 GTSNPN and CDR2 SVGIG (reference sequence). CDR3 in DNA: TGTGCCTGGAGTAACAGTTACGAGCAGTACTTC. Protein sequence: CAWSNSYEQYF.

V usage is TRBV5-5 and J usage is TRBJ2-7; 8 positions match TRBD1. Trimming took 4 bases from V and 6 from J; bases not matched to a gene: 3. Per the germline V gene, CDR1 is SGHKS and CDR2 is YYEKEE (reference sequence). This CDR3 has 12 residues. The chain's CDR3 is CASSNDRGEQYF. For the CDR3, the DNA is TGTGCCAGCAGCAACGACAGGGGCGAGCAGTACTTC.

The chain combines TRBV30 with TRBJ1-4, with 9 bases fitting TRBD1. After removal of 5 bases from V and 10 bases from J, the junction contained 11 bases not matched to a gene. Germline V gene lookup returns CDR1 GTSNPN and CDR2 SVGIG (reference sequence). There are 14 residues in the CDR3. As DNA, the CDR3 is TGTGCCTGGGGGGTTGGACAGGGGATGGGAAAACTGTTTTTT. This gives the protein CAWGVGQGMGKLFF.

The gene calls are TRBV7-6 and TRBJ2-1; D perhaps matches TRBD2 (5 bases). Germline CDR1 SGHVS, CDR2 FNYEAQ. Between the trimmed V and J ends, which lost 4 bases and 5 bases, there was a span of 18 bases. CDR3 size: 16 residues. The DNA of the CDR3 is TGTGCCAGCAGCTCCCGTTTACTGGGAGTCGACAATGAGCAGTTCTTC. This gives the protein CASSSRLLGVDNEQFF.

The chain carries TRBV12-5 and TRBJ1-5; D perhaps matches TRBD1 (6 bases). V was trimmed by 6 bases and J by 5 bases, leaving 26 bases between them. This CDR3 contains 18 residues. In germline, CDR1 is LGHNT, CDR2 FRNRAP. DNA of the CDR3: TGTGCTAGTGGGGACACGACAGGACCGTCTTATTTTGATCAGCCCCAGCATTTT. It encodes CASGDTTGPSYFDQPQHF.

The gene calls are TRBV5-1 and TRBJ2-2; 8 bases are a match to TRBD2. Germline V gives CDR1 SGHRS, CDR2 YFSETQ. V shed 0 bases and J 5 bases; nucleotides not matched to a gene: 3. The CDR3 runs to 15 residues. DNA of the CDR3: TGCGCCAGCAGCTTGGGTAGCGGGACAACCGGGGAGCTGTTTTTT. The encoded protein is CASSLGSGTTGELFF.

This rearrangement joins TRBV28 to TRBJ1-2; 11 nucleotides match TRBD1. Trimming removed 5 bases from V and 3 bases from J; junction bases left unmatched: 5. This CDR3 has 15 residues. Germline assignment: CDR1 MDHEN and CDR2 SYDVKM. CDR3 in DNA: TGTGCCAGCAGTACCCCGGGACAGGGGGACTATGGCTACACCTTC. It is translated as CASSTPGQGDYGYTF.

V is TRBV5-4 and J is TRBJ1-5; D may be TRBD1 (5 bases). Between the trimmed V and J ends, which lost 1 base and 0 bases, there was a span of 11 bases. This CDR3 region has 16 residues. The V gene's germline CDR1 is SGHNT and CDR2 YYREEE (reference sequence). CDR3 nucleotide sequence: TGTGCCAGCAGCTTGTCCTCAGGGCATAGCAATCAGCCCCAGCATTTT. Protein sequence: CASSLSSGHSNQPQHF.

The rearrangement joins TRBV27 to TRBJ1-5; 8 positions agree with TRBD1. Germline V lookup: CDR1 MNHEY, CDR2 SMNVEV (reference sequence). V trimming: 6 bases; J trimming: 0 bases; junction bases outside the gene matches: 10. The CDR3 covers 17 residues. The CDR3 reads CASRTTGGAYSNQPQHF. The CDR3 DNA is TGTGCCAGCAGGACTACAGGGGGAGCTTATAGCAATCAGCCCCAGCATTTT.

This clone was found a few times. This chain joins TRBV4-3 and TRBJ1-6, with D possibly being TRBD1 (5 bases). There are 15 residues in the CDR3. The germline V gene encodes CDR1 LGHNA and CDR2 YSLEER. Trimming stripped 3 bases from V and 6 bases from J, with 12 bases between. CDR3 sequence: CASSQLQVANSPLHF. The CDR3 DNA reads as TGCGCCAGCAGCCAGTTACAGGTCGCTAATTCACCCCTCCACTTT.

This clone has only a few counts. This chain connects TRBV9 to TRBJ1-2; a possible D gene is TRBD1 (6 bases). This CDR3 comprises 12 residues. V gave up 7 bases and J gave up 4 bases, with 11 bases separating them. Germline V gene lookup returns CDR1 SGDLS and CDR2 YYNGEE. The CDR3 is CASGTGIYGYTF. CDR3 nucleotide sequence: TGTGCCAGCGGTACAGGGATCTATGGCTACACCTTC.

The chain employs TRBV5-1 and TRBJ2-7, with D hard to call. Trimming removed 0 bases at V and 2 bases at J, with 9 bases between. This CDR3 region has 14 residues. In germline, CDR1 is SGHRS, CDR2 YFSETQ. CDR3: CASSLDLGAYEQYF. The DNA of the CDR3 is TGCGCCAGCAGCTTGGATCTAGGCGCCTACGAGCAGTACTTC.

The chain employs TRBV7-9 and TRBJ1-1; possibly TRBD1 for D (5 bases). This CDR3 contains 16 residues. V was pared by 1 base and J by 1 base, with 13 bases between. From germline, CDR1 is SEHNR and CDR2 FQNEAQ (reference sequence). CDR3 bases: TGTGCCAGCAGCTTAGTGGGGGGTCGGGGGAACACTGAAGCTTTCTTT. Protein product: CASSLVGGRGNTEAFF.

Only one count was recorded for this clone. This sequence joins TRBV4-1 and TRBJ1-4, with D uncertain. V was cut by 3 bases and J by 10 bases, with 9 bases left in between. Germline values: CDR1 MGHRA, CDR2 YSYEKL. The CDR3 is 12 residues long. CDR3 sequence: CASSQDGGKLFF. In nucleotides, the CDR3 is TGCGCCAGCAGCCAGGACGGTGGAAAACTGTTTTTT.

This clone was seen more than once but under ten times. The genes are TRBV7-2 and TRBJ1-6; D is unclear. Germline V CDR1 and CDR2: SGHTA, FQGNSA. The CDR3 covers 16 residues. Deletions cut 1 base from V and 2 bases from J, with 9 bases between. This chain's CDR3 is CASSLEIGAYNSPLHF. The CDR3 nucleotides are TGTGCCAGCAGCTTAGAGATCGGTGCCTATAATTCACCCCTCCACTTT.

V and J are TRBV4-3 and TRBJ1-5, with 10 bases matching TRBD1. The J segment lost 5 bases and the V segment lost 1 base, leaving 8 bases of the junction unmatched. This CDR3 contains 17 residues. CDR1 and CDR2 (germline): LGHNA, YSLEER. As DNA, the CDR3 is TGCGCCAGCAGCCAAGGGAGGACAGGGGGAGTTTATCAGCCCCAGCATTTT. Translation gives CASSQGRTGGVYQPQHF.

The chain uses TRBV5-4 and TRBJ1-6, with 10 bases fitting TRBD1. The CDR3 totals 18 residues. The V and J ends lost 0 bases and 9 bases, in that order; junction bases with no gene match: 12. CDR1 and CDR2 (germline): SGHNT, YYREEE (reference sequence). CDR3 coding DNA: TGTGCCAGCAGCTTGGAGACCCCCGGGACAGGGGTCGGTTCACCCCTCCACTTT. Protein product: CASSLETPGTGVGSPLHF. Looking up the rest from reference TRBV5-4 and TRBJ1-6 gives the full variable domain: ETGVTQSPTHLIKTRGQQVTLRCSSQSGHNTVSWYQQALGQGPQFIFQYYREEENGRGNFPPRFSGLQFPNYSSELNVNALELDDSALYLCASSLETPGTGVGSPLHFGNGTRLTVT.